The sequence of this T cell receptor (beta chain) was determined in a study of metastatic and nonmetastatic thyroid tumors. About the research overall: Across blood and tumor or nodule tissue, repertoires from malignant and benign thyroid patients were compared with one another.

Original analysis: Using the CDR3 differences seen across clinicopathological groups, the authors built a distant-metastasis classifier for papillary thyroid cancer, which was meant to discriminate distant-metastatic patients. With MiXCR, TCRdb called clones anew from the PCR reads. The V and J calls shown here were made by TCRdb, not taken from the authors' results. The table lists about 12,000 clones, around 26% of them singletons. This clone has ten or more counts. What it binds is unknown. Prior to thyroid surgery, none of the patients had received any treatment. Per the germline V gene, CDR1 is MNHNS and CDR2 is SASEGT. With V trimmed by 5 bases and J by 1 base, 7 bases remained unmatched. CDR3 length equals 15 residues. Study outcomes and limitations: Malignant tumors reportedly showed significantly higher TCR beta diversity than benign nodules in both blood and tumor.

The rearrangement links TRBV6-1 to TRBJ1-1; TRBD1 agrees at 7 bases. The receptor comes from a male donor with papillary thyroid cancer or a benign thyroid nodule (not recorded which). Some clones in this sample may be carry-over from other donors' samples. Sequenced sample: adjacent normal tissue. The CDR3 spells CASSRTGPPNTEAFF. The CDR3 DNA sequence: TGTGCCAGCAGTCGGACAGGCCCCCCGAACACTGAAGCTTTCTTT.